The 23 T cell receptor beta chains in this list originate from one sample, sequenced in a study of siplizumab effects on memory and regulatory T cells. Sequenced by immunoSEQ multiplex PCR; TCRdb stores in-frame clones only, minus some. The sample lists 120,000 or so clones; over 85% were seen once. Material: CD4+ T cells sorted from blood. These receptors were obtained from a human donor in good health.

This chain connects TRBV5-6 to TRBJ2-7, with TRBD2 as a possible D gene (8 bases). Trimming took off 4 bases at V and 1 base at J, with 21 bases between the two ends. The CDR3 has 17 amino acids. Germline assignment: CDR1 SGHDT and CDR2 YYEEEE. In DNA form, the CDR3 reads TGTGCCAGCAGCCGCCTCGGGGGGGGGACAGCATCCTACGAGCAGTACTTC. This encodes CASSRLGGGTASYEQYF.

The CDR3 coding sequence is TGTGCCAGCGGGGGACAGATCAGCACAGATACGCAGTATTTT. Translating it yields CASGGQISTDTQYF. This rearrangement joins TRBV27 to TRBJ2-3; 7 positions agree with TRBD1. V was pared by 8 bases and J by 0 bases, with 5 bases of the junction left unmatched. The CDR3 contains 14 residues. From germline, CDR1 is MNHEY and CDR2 SMNVEV (reference sequence).

The V gene is TRBV18, the J gene TRBJ1-6; D perhaps matches TRBD1 (5 bases). The CDR3 has 13 amino acids. The germline CDR1 and CDR2 sequences are KGHSH and LQKENI. V was cut by 5 bases and J by 10 bases, with 12 bases left in between. The CDR3 loop is CASSMGEGSPLHF. The CDR3, as DNA: TGTGCCAGCTCAATGGGGGAAGGGTCACCCCTCCACTTT.

The genes are TRBV7-2 and TRBJ2-2, with D tentatively TRBD1 or TRBD2 (5 bases each). Germline CDR1 is SGHTA and CDR2 is FQGNSA. Trimming cost V 5 bases and J 7 bases, with 17 bases left between them. The length of the CDR3 is 15 residues. The CDR3: CASSLGPHGGGELFF. CDR3 nucleotide sequence: TGTGCCAGCAGCCTGGGACCACATGGGGGCGGGGAGCTGTTTTTT.

V usage is TRBV9 and J usage is TRBJ1-5; D gene ambiguous. This CDR3 has 14 residues. V lost 4 bases to trimming and J lost 0 bases, with 8 bases between them. The germline V gene has CDR1 SGDLS and CDR2 YYNGEE. DNA of the CDR3: TGTGCCAGCAGCCCTACTAGTAGCAATCAGCCCCAGCATTTT. This gives the protein CASSPTSSNQPQHF.

This rearrangement joins TRBV4-1 to TRBJ2-7; a weak D match, TRBD2 (5 bases). Germline CDR1 and CDR2: MGHRA and YSYEKL. This CDR3 has 14 residues. The germline V and J ends were trimmed by 5 bases and 3 bases, with 14 bases remaining between them. This CDR3 reads CASSSRAISYEQYF. The CDR3 coding sequence is TGCGCCAGCAGCTCGAGGGCGATAAGCTACGAGCAGTACTTC.

The CDR3: CASSLRGQGARKGYTF. DNA of the CDR3: TGTGCCAGCAGCCTGCGCGGTCAGGGGGCCCGGAAGGGCTACACCTTC. V usage is TRBV4-2 and J usage is TRBJ1-2, with 8 bases lining up with TRBD1. This CDR3 is 16 amino acids long. CDR1 is LGHNA, CDR2 YNFKEQ, per germline. Trimming took 4 bases from V and 8 from J; bases not matched to a gene: 15.

The CDR3 DNA follows: TGCGCCAGCAGCACAGGGACAGTGGGAACAGATACGCAGTATTTT. Encoded protein: CASSTGTVGTDTQYF. This sequence joins TRBV5-1 and TRBJ2-3; 7 nucleotides agree with TRBD1. The CDR3 length is 15 residues. The V and J ends lost 4 bases and 3 bases, in that order; junction bases with no gene match: 8. Germline V gene data show CDR1 as SGHRS and CDR2 as YFSETQ.

This chain links TRBV6-6 with TRBJ1-1; no clear D gene. Trimming left V 0 bases short and J 5 bases short, with 13 bases between. Germline V gene data show CDR1 as MNHNY and CDR2 as SVGAGI (reference sequence). CDR3 length: 15 amino acids. CDR3 coding DNA: TGTGCCAGCAGTTACTCCCCCCAATTGGGGACTGAAGCTTTCTTT. It translates to CASSYSPQLGTEAFF.

V is TRBV4-1 and J is TRBJ2-2; 9 bases are shared with TRBD2. The CDR3 sequence is 15 residues long. Germline V gives CDR1 MGHRA, CDR2 YSYEKL. V dropped 5 bases and J dropped 5; count of bases not matched to a gene: 6. The chain's CDR3 is CASSYRLAGTGELFF. For the CDR3, the DNA is TGCGCCAGCAGCTATCGGCTAGCGGGGACCGGGGAGCTGTTTTTT.

CDR3 sequence (DNA): TGCAGTGCTGGGATCGGGAGTGAGCAGTTCTTC. Its protein is CSAGIGSEQFF. The J gene is TRBJ2-1, the V gene TRBV20-1; D is possibly TRBD2 (6 bases). The CDR3 is made up of 11 amino acids. Trimming removed 5 bases at V and 9 bases at J, with 11 bases between. Germline assignment: CDR1 DFQATT and CDR2 SNEGSKA (reference sequence).

The chain combines TRBV5-1 with TRBJ2-2; TRBD2 aligns across 9 bases. The germline V gene encodes CDR1 SGHRS and CDR2 YFSETQ. This CDR3 spans 16 amino acids. The V and J ends lost 4 bases and 8 bases, in that order; junction bases with no gene match: 12. CDR3 nucleotide sequence: TGCGCCAGCAGCCCCTCTCTAGCGGGGTTACAAGGGGAGCTGTTTTTT. Its protein product is CASSPSLAGLQGELFF.

The V gene is TRBV5-1, the J gene TRBJ1-1; no definite D call. CDR1 and CDR2 from the germline V gene are SGHRS and YFSETQ. The germline V and J ends were trimmed by 0 bases and 3 bases, with 12 bases remaining between them. CDR3 length: 15 residues. CDR3 coding DNA: TGCGCCAGCAGCTTGGCCGCTTCGAGGTACACTGAAGCTTTCTTT. Its translation is CASSLAASRYTEAFF. Drawing the rest from reference TRBV5-1 and TRBJ1-1, the complete variable domain is KAGVTQTPRYLIKTRGQQVTLSCSPISGHRSVSWYQQTPGQGLQFLFEYFSETQRNKGNFPGRFSGRQFSNSRSEMNVSTLELGDSALYLCASSLAASRYTEAFFGQGTRLTVV.

The J gene is TRBJ1-5, the V gene TRBV29-1, with TRBD1 as a possible D gene (6 bases). Trimming took off 1 base at V and 11 bases at J, with 15 bases between the two ends. Germline assignment: CDR1 SQVTM and CDR2 ANQGSEA. CDR3 length equals 13 residues. The CDR3 spells CSVEVSFEGAQHF. CDR3 in DNA: TGCAGCGTTGAAGTCAGCTTTGAGGGGGCCCAGCATTTT.

This clone was recorded only once. The gene calls are TRBV13 and TRBJ2-1, with 8 bases matching TRBD2. CDR3 length equals 16 residues. V lost 4 bases to trimming and J lost 7 bases; unmatched junction nucleotides: 12. Germline loops: CDR1 PRHDT, CDR2 FYEKMQ (reference sequence). CDR3 residues: CASSSPPGTRRNEQFF. The DNA for the CDR3 is TGTGCCAGCAGCTCCCCCCCAGGGACTAGGCGAAATGAGCAGTTCTTC.

The CDR3 sequence: CASRRPGQGSYGYTF. In DNA form, the CDR3 reads TGTGCCAGCAGACGACCGGGGCAGGGAAGCTATGGCTACACCTTC. The chain carries TRBV6-5 and TRBJ1-2; D might be TRBD1 (5 bases). CDR1 and CDR2 from the germline V gene are MNHEY and SVGAGI. Trimming stripped 6 bases from V and 4 bases from J, with 18 bases between. The CDR3 loop spans 15 amino acids.

The chain links TRBV19 to TRBJ1-2; D unclear. This CDR3 is built from 12 residues. Germline CDR1 reads LNHDA; CDR2 reads SQIVND (reference sequence). V lost 2 bases to trimming and J lost 4 bases, with 5 bases between them. The CDR3 protein is CASSILGYGYTF. DNA for the CDR3: TGTGCCAGTAGTATATTGGGCTATGGCTACACCTTC.

The chain carries TRBV2 and TRBJ2-3; D not certain. The CDR3 covers 14 residues. Trimming cost V 4 bases and J 2 bases, with 10 bases left between them. CDR1 is SNHLY, CDR2 FYNNEI, per germline. CDR3 sequence reads: CASSAGQDTDTQYF. DNA for the CDR3: TGTGCCAGCAGTGCGGGCCAAGACACAGATACGCAGTATTTT.

On this clone: The junction departs from germline at one end; a sequencing error may be responsible. The chain uses TRBV7-2 and TRBJ2-7; 8 bases match TRBD2. CDR1 SGHTA and CDR2 FQGNSA come from the germline V gene. CDR3 size: 15 residues. The CDR3, as DNA: TGTGCCAGCACCCTGACACGGGGGGGCTCCAACGAGCAGTACTTC. Its protein product is CASTLTRGGSNEQYF.

This sequence joins TRBV25-1 and TRBJ1-2, with TRBD1 as a possible D gene (6 bases). Trimming left V 6 bases short and J 10 bases short, with 15 bases between. The length of the CDR3 is 12 residues. Germline CDR1 reads MGHDK; CDR2 reads SYGVNS. This CDR3 reads CASSWGKGDYTF. The CDR3 DNA reads TGTGCCAGCAGCTGGGGGAAGGGGGACTACACCTTC.

This clone was detected once. This sequence joins TRBV7-9 and TRBJ1-4; D possibly corresponds to TRBD1 (5 bases). With 3 bases removed from V and 4 bases from J, the gap between germline ends came to 9 bases. CDR1 SEHNR and CDR2 FQNEAQ come from the germline V gene (reference sequence). The CDR3 consists of 14 residues. Written as DNA, the CDR3 is TGTGCCAGCAGCTTTAGCCAGGGTAATGAAAAACTGTTTTTT. Its translation is CASSFSQGNEKLFF.

This rearrangement joins TRBV11-1 to TRBJ1-1, with a tentative D call TRBD1 (5 bases). V was shortened by 5 bases and J by 0 bases, with 10 bases between the two germline ends. CDR1 and CDR2 from the germline V gene are SGHAT and FQDESV (reference sequence). The CDR3 extends over 14 amino acids. CDR3 protein: CASSPNRMNTEAFF. For the CDR3, the DNA is TGTGCCAGCAGCCCTAACAGGATGAACACTGAAGCTTTCTTT.

This chain connects TRBV6-6 to TRBJ2-3; 8 nucleotides line up with TRBD2. The germline CDR1 and CDR2 sequences are MNHNY and SVGAGI (reference sequence). This CDR3 comprises 15 residues. V was clipped by 6 bases and J by 5 bases; unmatched bases: 10. CDR3 nucleotide sequence: TGTGCCAGCAGAGCACCGGGACTAGGGGAAGATACGCAGTATTTT. Protein product: CASRAPGLGEDTQYF.